This entry features one T cell receptor beta chain sequence. One base away lies a much larger clone, so this may be a sequencing read error. Localized lung adenocarcinoma, a non-small cell lung cancer, affected the donors. The data were obtained in a study of CD4 and CD8 cells across lung adenocarcinoma regions. The CDR3 runs to 16 residues. V was trimmed by 3 bases and J by 4 bases, leaving 18 bases between them. Germline CDR1 reads SGDLS; CDR2 reads YYNGEE. In TCRdb, the PCR reads were re-called with MiXCR into one record per CDR3 protein. The sample lists 3,000 to 4,500 distinct CDR3 sequences, 56% occurring once.

The sample taken for sequencing was CD4+ T cells from the margin of a lung tumor. V is TRBV9 and J is TRBJ2-3; D may be TRBD2 (6 bases). This sequence was found in a female donor with lung adenocarcinoma. The CD4 and CD8 labels of this study may be unreliable. CDR3 loop: CASSDGGKGRPDTQYF. The CDR3 nucleotides are TGTGCCAGCAGCGATGGCGGGAAGGGCCGCCCAGATACGCAGTATTTT.